These 15 T cell receptor beta chains were all obtained from the same sample, sequenced in a study of cytomegalovirus exposure and HLA in healthy donors. Use of 60 Vbeta and 13 Jbeta primers characterized the PCR. Generated by immunoSEQ multiplex PCR, the TCRdb table keeps only in-frame clones and is missing some. The table lists approximately 87,000 clones, 80% to 85% of them singletons. What was sequenced was PBMCs. The receptor source for this set is a woman in her 70s in good health and CMV-seropositive.

The chain employs TRBV19 and TRBJ1-5; 8 nucleotides align to TRBD1. In germline, CDR1 is LNHDA, CDR2 SQIVND (reference sequence). The length of the CDR3 is 18 residues. The junction had 11 bases not matched to a gene; V was cut back by 4 bases and J by 0 bases. DNA of the CDR3: TGTGCCAGTAGTACTCTCACAGGACAGGGATATAGCAATCAGCCCCAGCATTTT. It yields the protein CASSTLTGQGYSNQPQHF.

This clone has just one count. The rearrangement joins TRBV10-3 to TRBJ2-7; D perhaps matches TRBD1 (7 bases). Trimming stripped 8 bases from V and 0 bases from J, with 14 bases between. The V gene's germline CDR1 is ENHRY and CDR2 SYGVKD. The CDR3 contains 14 residues. CDR3 residues: CAIRRDSASYEQYF. The CDR3 nucleotides are TGTGCCATCCGGCGGGACAGCGCCTCCTACGAGCAGTACTTC.

The J gene is TRBJ2-7, the V gene TRBV10-1; 9 nucleotides match TRBD2. The CDR3 contains 14 residues. V gave up 6 bases and J gave up 3 bases; unmatched junction bases: 6. Per germline, CDR1 WNHNN and CDR2 SYGVQD (reference sequence). Here the CDR3 reads CASRGGRARYEQYF. The DNA of the CDR3 is TGCGCCAGCAGGGGCGGGAGGGCTCGCTACGAGCAGTACTTC.

Only a few counts were recorded for this clone. The chain employs TRBV13 and TRBJ2-7; 9 bases are a match to TRBD2. Germline CDR1 reads PRHDT; CDR2 reads FYEKMQ (reference sequence). CDR3 length: 17 residues. Unmatched junction bases numbered 12, after V lost 4 bases and J lost 2 bases. This CDR3 reads CASSSGRLAGQTYEQYF. In DNA form, the CDR3 reads TGTGCCAGCAGCTCAGGCAGGCTAGCGGGGCAAACCTACGAGCAGTACTTC.

V gene TRBV6-5 combines with J gene TRBJ1-2; D might be TRBD1 (6 bases). The CDR3 has 15 residues. Germline V gene data show CDR1 as MNHEY and CDR2 as SVGAGI. The V and J ends lost 0 bases and 2 bases respectively, with 10 bases between them. CDR3 nucleotide sequence: TGTGCCAGCAGTTACTCTCGACAGGCGAACTATGGCTACACCTTC. Translated: CASSYSRQANYGYTF.

This rearrangement joins TRBV5-1 to TRBJ1-5; the D is unclear. Germline V gene sequence: CDR1 SGHRS, CDR2 YFSETQ. CDR3 length equals 13 residues. Trimming cost V 5 bases and J 4 bases, with 10 bases left between them. CDR3 loop: CASRSTDNQPQHF. DNA of the CDR3: TGCGCCAGCAGGAGTACAGATAATCAGCCCCAGCATTTT.

V gene TRBV28 combines with J gene TRBJ1-4; 7 bases line up with TRBD1. V lost 3 bases to trimming and J lost 5 bases; unmatched junction nucleotides: 3. The germline V gene encodes CDR1 MDHEN and CDR2 SYDVKM. The CDR3 length is 14 residues. This CDR3 reads CASSFEGANEKLFF. CDR3 nucleotide sequence: TGTGCCAGCAGTTTCGAGGGGGCAAATGAAAAACTGTTTTTT.

This clone appeared a single time. The rearrangement uses TRBV6-5 and TRBJ1-5, with D possibly being TRBD1 (5 bases). Germline loops: CDR1 MNHEY, CDR2 SVGAGI. The CDR3 length is 13 residues. V lost 5 bases and J lost 2, with 7 bases in between. The DNA of the CDR3 is TGTGCCAGCAGTACGGGGGGCAATCAGCCCCAGCATTTT. It specifies CASSTGGNQPQHF.

This sequence joins TRBV19 and TRBJ2-5, with D perhaps matching TRBD2 (6 bases). Germline lookup yields CDR1 LNHDA and CDR2 SQIVND (reference sequence). Deletions cut 1 base from V and 4 bases from J, with 10 bases between. The CDR3 runs 14 residues. CDR3 amino acids: CASSIVGGIETQYF. CDR3 coding DNA: TGTGCCAGTAGTATAGTGGGAGGTATAGAGACCCAGTACTTC.

V and J are TRBV30 and TRBJ1-1; TRBD1 matches at 11 bases. V shed 5 bases and J 5 bases; nucleotides not matched to a gene: 1. CDR1 and CDR2 (germline): GTSNPN, SVGIG (reference sequence). This CDR3 has 12 residues. CDR3: CAWGTGGTEAFF. CDR3 sequence (DNA): TGTGCCTGGGGGACAGGGGGGACTGAAGCTTTCTTT.

This clone was observed once. The chain carries TRBV7-8 and TRBJ2-4, with 9 nucleotides matching TRBD2. The CDR3 runs 16 residues. Germline CDR1 is SGHVS and CDR2 is FQNEAQ. The junction had 5 bases not matched to a gene; V was cut back by 5 bases and J by 0 bases. CDR3 sequence: CASSERGALAKNIQYF. The CDR3 DNA follows: TGTGCCAGCAGCGAGCGGGGGGCTCTAGCCAAAAACATTCAGTACTTC.

This rearrangement joins TRBV29-1 to TRBJ2-6; D gene uncertain. Trimming took 4 bases from V and 4 from J, leaving 11 bases between them. Germline CDR1 is SQVTM and CDR2 is ANQGSEA. The CDR3 is 14 residues long. The CDR3 protein is CSVGRSSGANVLTF. The CDR3 nucleotides are TGCAGCGTTGGCCGGAGCTCCGGGGCCAACGTCCTGACTTTC.

The genes are TRBV9 and TRBJ2-1, with D uncertain. Germline V gene sequence: CDR1 SGDLS, CDR2 YYNGEE. This CDR3 comprises 17 residues. V dropped 0 bases and J dropped 4 bases, with 17 bases sitting between them. CDR3 residues: CASSVGPLSSHYNEQFF. The CDR3 DNA reads as TGTGCCAGCAGCGTAGGGCCCTTGTCTTCCCATTACAATGAGCAGTTCTTC.

CDR3 DNA: TGTGCCATCAGTGCCATAGCGACCGTCGAGAATTCACCCCTCCACTTT. This codes for CAISAIATVENSPLHF. The chain employs TRBV10-3 and TRBJ1-6; D is unresolved. Per germline, CDR1 ENHRY and CDR2 SYGVKD. V gave up 4 bases and J gave up 7 bases, with 17 bases separating them. The CDR3 is made up of 16 amino acids.

V is TRBV28 and J is TRBJ2-2; TRBD1 agrees at 11 bases. The germline gives CDR1 MDHEN, CDR2 SYDVKM. The CDR3 loop spans 15 amino acids. The ends lost 6 bases at V and 4 bases at J; junction bases unmatched: 4. The CDR3 DNA follows: TGTGCCAGCAGCACGGGACAGGGGGTCACCGGGGAGCTGTTTTTT. This codes for CASSTGQGVTGELFF.